The subject of this entry is one T cell receptor beta chain. Its target is unknown. This specimen belongs to a study of CD8+ T cells in alopecia areata. Study-wide results and limits: The study found higher clonality in lesional than normal scalp, especially in alopecia totalis/universalis. Normal skin's resident alphabeta T cells are also sequenced in scalp samples. Sharing of TCRs across patients appeared less clear than in mice, possibly for HLA-related reasons.

Both CD4+ and CD8+ T cells were separated by sorting PBMCs. The CDR3 is 15 residues long. With 0 bases clipped from V and 5 bases from J, the junction kept 6 bases outside the gene matches. The germline gives CDR1 SQVTM, CDR2 ANQGSEA. As the sequencing template, cDNA was produced by extracting RNA and reverse transcribing it. Method: immunoSEQ multiplex PCR; TCRdb's copy keeps in-frame clones and lacks some. The sample has 89,000 or so clones, roughly 51% seen once. Sequences were obtained from NKG2D-high CD8+ T cells sorted from blood. The rearrangement links TRBV29-1 to TRBJ2-7; the match to TRBD2 covers 11 bases. This clonotype originated in a human donor with alopecia areata. CDR3 residues: CSVEDPLAGDDEQYF. CDR3 bases: TGCAGCGTTGAAGATCCACTAGCGGGGGATGACGAGCAGTACTTC.